The 15 T cell receptor beta chains below all came from one sample that was sequenced in a study of control samples from healthy donors and cancer patients. Here immunoSEQ multiplex PCR was the method, and the copy in TCRdb shows in-frame clones only, minus some. The sample contains some 73,000 clones, 90% to 95% of which appear only once. The sequencing input was blood. These receptors all stem from a woman aged 35 to 49 in good health.

A single count supports this clone. The V gene is TRBV6-5, the J gene TRBJ1-4; D remains unclear. V was pared by 2 bases and J by 4 bases, with 5 bases between. CDR3 length: 13 residues. The germline gives CDR1 MNHEY, CDR2 SVGAGI. The CDR3 DNA follows: TGTGCCAGCAGTTACCTACTTAATGAAAAACTGTTTTTT. Translated: CASSYLLNEKLFF.

This rearrangement joins TRBV6-6 to TRBJ2-1; TRBD1 matches at 7 bases. In germline, CDR1 is MNHNY, CDR2 SVGAGI (reference sequence). With V trimmed by 0 bases and J by 7 bases, 3 bases remained unmatched. The length of the CDR3 is 14 residues. Written as DNA, the CDR3 is TGTGCCAGCAGTTACTCGACAGGGTTGAATGAGCAGTTCTTC. It specifies CASSYSTGLNEQFF.

The chain employs TRBV5-1 and TRBJ2-7; the match to TRBD1 covers 9 bases. V shed 0 bases and J 2 bases; nucleotides not matched to a gene: 6. CDR3 length: 16 residues. Germline-derived CDR1 and CDR2 are SGHRS and YFSETQ. This CDR3 reads CASSLEGTGIAYEQYF. CDR3 in DNA: TGCGCCAGCAGCTTGGAAGGGACAGGGATCGCCTACGAGCAGTACTTC.

This clone was seen more than once but under ten times. The rearrangement joins TRBV11-2 to TRBJ1-1; perhaps TRBD1 as D (6 bases). The CDR3 spans 19 residues. CDR1 and CDR2 (germline): SGHAT, FQNNGV. Trimming removed 9 bases from V and 0 bases from J, with 29 bases in between. Here the CDR3 reads CASLLGAGTRYEMNTEAFF. For the CDR3, the DNA is TGTGCCAGTTTATTGGGCGCCGGGACACGATACGAAATGAACACTGAAGCTTTCTTT. The full variable domain, its missing parts supplied by reference TRBV11-2 and TRBJ1-1, is EAGVAQSPRYKIIEKRQSVAFWCNPISGHATLYWYQQILGQGPKLLIQFQNNGVVDDSQLPKDRFSAERLKGVDSTLKIQPAKLEDSAVYLCASLLGAGTRYEMNTEAFFGQGTRLTVV.

The chain carries TRBV7-9 and TRBJ2-6; D not resolved. V was trimmed by 2 bases and J by 2 bases, leaving 10 bases between them. Germline-derived CDR1 and CDR2 are SEHNR and FQNEAQ (reference sequence). The CDR3 totals 16 residues. The CDR3 nucleotides are TGTGCCAGCAGCTTAACCGACCGGACTGGGGCCAACGTCCTGACTTTC. It specifies CASSLTDRTGANVLTF.

The chain is built from TRBV4-1 and TRBJ1-2, with D uncertain. CDR3 length equals 15 residues. Trimming cost V 4 bases and J 6 bases, with 18 bases left between them. The germline CDR1 and CDR2 sequences are MGHRA and YSYEKL. CDR3 amino acids: CASSLGVGRKDGYTF. DNA of the CDR3: TGCGCCAGCAGCCTCGGCGTAGGAAGGAAGGATGGCTACACCTTC.

V is TRBV9 and J is TRBJ1-3; TRBD1 matches at 7 bases. This CDR3 comprises 18 residues. Germline CDR1 is SGDLS and CDR2 is YYNGEE. V shed 0 bases and J 2 bases; nucleotides not matched to a gene: 11. The DNA for the CDR3 is TGTGCCAGCAGCGTAGCTACCCCTGAACAGGGGACTGGAAACACCATATATTTT. This sequence encodes CASSVATPEQGTGNTIYF.

The genes are TRBV18 and TRBJ1-5, with D unclear. Germline V gene lookup returns CDR1 KGHSH and CDR2 LQKENI. This CDR3 region has 14 residues. Deletions cut 3 bases from V and 2 bases from J, with 8 bases between. As DNA, the CDR3 is TGTGCCAGCTCACCGGAGCAGGGCAATCAGCCCCAGCATTTT. It encodes CASSPEQGNQPQHF.

The V and J genes are TRBV21-1 and TRBJ1-2. TRBV21-1 is a listed pseudogene. The CDR3 extends over 13 amino acids. The CDR3 DNA reads as TGTGCCAGCAGCAATATAGGAAACTATGGCTACACCTTC. Protein product: CASSNIGNYGYTF.

CDR3 sequence reads: CASSYVSGARGYTF. CDR3 DNA: TGTGCCAGCAGTTACGTTTCGGGGGCGCGGGGCTACACCTTC. The V call is TRBV6-5, the J call TRBJ1-2, with a possible D match to TRBD1 (6 bases). This CDR3 is built from 14 residues. V was clipped by 2 bases and J by 8 bases, with 15 bases between them. Germline-derived CDR1 and CDR2 are MNHEY and SVGAGI.

This chain joins TRBV18 and TRBJ1-3; D is undetermined. From germline, CDR1 is KGHSH and CDR2 LQKENI. V dropped 2 bases and J dropped 1 base, with 12 bases sitting between them. The CDR3 has 16 amino acids. The CDR3 region has the DNA TGTGCCAGCTCACCAAGTTGGGCAGCTTCTGGAAACACCATATATTTT. This encodes CASSPSWAASGNTIYF.

The genes are TRBV7-3 and TRBJ1-1; D may be TRBD1 (5 bases). Between the trimmed V and J ends, which lost 1 base and 8 bases, there was a span of 11 bases. CDR1 SGHTA and CDR2 FQGTGA come from the germline V gene. CDR3 size: 13 residues. In nucleotides, the CDR3 is TGTGCCAGCAGCTTAATGGCAGGGAGAGAAGCTTTCTTT. Its translation: CASSLMAGREAFF.

This rearrangement joins TRBV9 to TRBJ2-3; D ambiguous. This CDR3 comprises 15 residues. Trimming stripped 4 bases from V and 2 bases from J, with 14 bases between. Per the germline V gene, CDR1 is SGDLS and CDR2 is YYNGEE. In DNA, the CDR3 is TGTGCCAGCAGCCTCTCAGGACCCATCACAGATACGCAGTATTTT. Translating gives CASSLSGPITDTQYF.

J is TRBJ1-3 and V is TRBV4-2; possibly TRBD1 for D (5 bases). This CDR3 has 18 amino acids. Germline V CDR1 and CDR2: LGHNA, YNFKEQ. The germline V and J ends were trimmed by 0 bases and 0 bases, with 15 bases remaining between them. CDR3 loop: CASSQDLPTVYSGNTIYF. Written as DNA, the CDR3 is TGTGCCAGCAGCCAAGATCTTCCGACAGTTTACTCTGGAAACACCATATATTTT.

The chain joins TRBV30 to TRBJ2-5; 13 nucleotides agree with TRBD2. CDR1 is GTSNPN, CDR2 SVGIG, per germline (reference sequence). This CDR3 comprises 18 residues. V was pared by 0 bases and J by 5 bases, with 12 bases of the junction left unmatched. The CDR3 is CAWSVRLGLAGIWETQYF. The CDR3 region has the DNA TGTGCCTGGAGTGTACGTTTGGGACTAGCGGGAATCTGGGAGACCCAGTACTTC. Filled out from reference TRBV30 and TRBJ2-5, the complete variable domain reads SQTIHQWPATLVQPVGSPLSLECTVEGTSNPNLYWYRQAAGRGLQLLFYSVGIGQISSEVPQNLSASRPQDRQFILSSKKLLLSDSGFYLCAWSVRLGLAGIWETQYFGPGTRLLVL.